Listed below are T cell receptor beta chains from one sample, sequenced in a study of cytomegalovirus exposure and HLA in healthy donors. Assay: immunoSEQ multiplex PCR; the TCRdb copy retains only in-frame clones and omits some. The sample lists 150,000 to 250,000 clones; 84% were seen once. The source material was PBMCs. These receptors all stem from a woman under 40 in good health and CMV-seropositive. The CDR3 runs from the conserved cysteine through the conserved F or W. The D gene is left open where the match is weak. Clone size appears in some rows only: once, few, many, or a class for an expanded clone.

d_call: NA
v_call: TRBV5-4
j_call: TRBJ2-7
clone_size: NA
cdr3_length: 15
cdr3_nt: TGTGCCAGCAGCTTGGGAGGGCTTGCCTCCTACGAGCAGTACTTC
cdr3_aa: CASSLGGLASYEQYF

d_call: NA
v_call: TRBV6-1
j_call: TRBJ1-1
clone_size: NA
cdr3_length: 11
cdr3_nt: TGTGCCAGCTCAGGGGTGGAAAGGACTTTCTTT
cdr3_aa: CASSGVERTFF

d_call: NA
v_call: TRBV29-1
j_call: TRBJ1-1
clone_size: NA
cdr3_length: 13
cdr3_nt: TGCAGCGTTGAAGTGCAGAGGGACACTGAAGCTTTCTTT
cdr3_aa: CSVEVQRDTEAFF

d_call: TRBD1
v_call: TRBV27
j_call: TRBJ2-7
clone_size: NA
cdr3_length: 16
cdr3_nt: TGTGCCAGCAGCTTGGCCGGGACAGGGCGAAACTACGAGCAGTACTTC
cdr3_aa: CASSLAGTGRNYEQYF

d_call: TRBD2
v_call: TRBV28
j_call: TRBJ2-2
clone_size: NA
cdr3_length: 19
cdr3_nt: TGTGCCAGCAGTCCGATACCCGGGACTAGCCCCTTGCTTGTCGGGGAGCTGTTTTTT
cdr3_aa: CASSPIPGTSPLLVGELFF

d_call: TRBD2
v_call: TRBV28
j_call: TRBJ2-3
clone_size: NA
cdr3_length: 18
cdr3_nt: TGTGCCAGCAGGAAATGGGGGCGTGCTAGCGGGGTGACAGATACGCAGTATTTT
cdr3_aa: CASRKWGRASGVTDTQYF

d_call: NA
v_call: TRBV7-8
j_call: TRBJ2-1
clone_size: NA
cdr3_length: 14
cdr3_nt: TGTGCCAGCAGCTCGTCCACACGATTGGATGAGCAGTTCTTC
cdr3_aa: CASSSSTRLDEQFF

d_call: NA
v_call: TRBV28
j_call: TRBJ1-5
clone_size: few
cdr3_length: 16
cdr3_nt: TGTGCCAGCAGTCCCACGGATCGGACAGTAAATCAGCCCCAGCATTTT
cdr3_aa: CASSPTDRTVNQPQHF

d_call: TRBD1
v_call: TRBV28
j_call: TRBJ2-7
clone_size: NA
cdr3_length: 19
cdr3_nt: TGTGCCAGCAGTTTCCTTCGACAGGGGGCTTTTAAATCCTCCTACGAGCAGTACTTC
cdr3_aa: CASSFLRQGAFKSSYEQYF

d_call: NA
v_call: TRBV9
j_call: TRBJ2-1
clone_size: NA
cdr3_length: 14
cdr3_nt: TGTGCCAGCAGCGTGACAGAGACCTACAATGAGCAGTTCTTC
cdr3_aa: CASSVTETYNEQFF

d_call: NA
v_call: TRBV28
j_call: TRBJ1-1
clone_size: NA
cdr3_length: 13
cdr3_nt: TGTGCCAGCAGTTTATACTTAGGGGTCGGAGCTTTCTTT
cdr3_aa: CASSLYLGVGAFF

d_call: NA
v_call: TRBV7-2
j_call: TRBJ2-5
clone_size: NA
cdr3_length: 13
cdr3_nt: TGTGCCAGCACCGCGGGGCCACAAGAGACCCAGTACTTC
cdr3_aa: CASTAGPQETQYF

d_call: NA
v_call: TRBV10-2
j_call: TRBJ1-1
clone_size: NA
cdr3_length: 14
cdr3_nt: TGCGCCAGCAGTATTTCCCGTTCGGGGACTGAAGCTTTCTTT
cdr3_aa: CASSISRSGTEAFF

d_call: NA
v_call: TRBV18
j_call: TRBJ2-7
clone_size: NA
cdr3_length: 14
cdr3_nt: TGTGCCAGCTCGGGGGGACAGCCTTCCTACGAGCAGTACTTC
cdr3_aa: CASSGGQPSYEQYF

d_call: NA
v_call: TRBV28
j_call: TRBJ1-2
clone_size: NA
cdr3_length: 16
cdr3_nt: TGTGCCAGCAGTCCCGGCGGGGAAGAAGTTAGCTATGGCTACACCTTC
cdr3_aa: CASSPGGEEVSYGYTF

d_call: NA
v_call: TRBV5-4
j_call: TRBJ1-2
clone_size: NA
cdr3_length: 14
cdr3_nt: TGTGCCAGCAGCCCGTCCTGGGGGGACTATGGCTACACCTTC
cdr3_aa: CASSPSWGDYGYTF

d_call: TRBD1
v_call: TRBV18
j_call: TRBJ2-1
clone_size: NA
cdr3_length: 16
cdr3_nt: TGTGCCAGCTCACCACCTTCAGGACAGGCCTACAATGAGCAGTTCTTC
cdr3_aa: CASSPPSGQAYNEQFF

d_call: TRBD1
v_call: TRBV9
j_call: TRBJ2-7
clone_size: NA
cdr3_length: 15
cdr3_nt: TGTGCCAGCAGCGCCATCCCGGACAGGGTAGCCGAGCAGTACTTC
cdr3_aa: CASSAIPDRVAEQYF

d_call: NA
v_call: TRBV7-2
j_call: TRBJ2-7
clone_size: NA
cdr3_length: 14
cdr3_nt: TGTGCCAGCGTGGCACAGGGCGGGTCCTACGAGCAGTACTTC
cdr3_aa: CASVAQGGSYEQYF

d_call: NA
v_call: TRBV6-5
j_call: TRBJ2-2
clone_size: once
cdr3_length: 15
cdr3_nt: TGTGCCAGCTTCCCACAGGGTTGGATCACCGGGGAGCTGTTTTTT
cdr3_aa: CASFPQGWITGELFF

d_call: NA
v_call: TRBV4-2
j_call: TRBJ2-6
clone_size: NA
cdr3_length: 15
cdr3_nt: TGTGCCAGCAGCCCGTCTAACTCTGGGGCCAACGTCCTGACTTTC
cdr3_aa: CASSPSNSGANVLTF

d_call: TRBD2
v_call: TRBV28
j_call: TRBJ2-1
clone_size: NA
cdr3_length: 15
cdr3_nt: TGTGCCAGCAGTCGTGAGCGGGAGAGTAGGAATGAGCAGTTCTTC
cdr3_aa: CASSRERESRNEQFF

d_call: TRBD2
v_call: TRBV7-7
j_call: TRBJ2-1
clone_size: NA
cdr3_length: 15
cdr3_nt: TGTGCTAGCAGTGATAGCGGGAGCTCCTACAATGAGCAGTTCTTC
cdr3_aa: CASSDSGSSYNEQFF

d_call: NA
v_call: TRBV5-8
j_call: TRBJ2-2
clone_size: NA
cdr3_length: 15
cdr3_nt: TGTGCCAGCAGCTTCGGGATACGGGACACCGGGGAGCTGTTTTTT
cdr3_aa: CASSFGIRDTGELFF

d_call: TRBD1
v_call: TRBV5-1
j_call: TRBJ1-2
clone_size: NA
cdr3_length: 13
cdr3_nt: TGCGCCAGCAGCCAGGGACAGCTTTATGGCTACACCTTC
cdr3_aa: CASSQGQLYGYTF

d_call: NA
v_call: TRBV5-1
j_call: TRBJ2-3
clone_size: NA
cdr3_length: 14
cdr3_nt: TGCGCCAGCAGCTTTAACAGCGGGTCAGATACGCAGTATTTT
cdr3_aa: CASSFNSGSDTQYF

d_call: TRBD2
v_call: TRBV5-1
j_call: TRBJ2-5
clone_size: NA
cdr3_length: 14
cdr3_nt: TGCGCCAGCAGCCCGGGGGGGGGCGCGGAGACCCAGTACTTC
cdr3_aa: CASSPGGGAETQYF

d_call: TRBD2
v_call: TRBV11-3
j_call: TRBJ2-3
clone_size: NA
cdr3_length: 17
cdr3_nt: TGTGCCAGCAGCTTAGTAGTAGCGGGAGGGGGTACGGATACGCAGTATTTT
cdr3_aa: CASSLVVAGGGTDTQYF

d_call: NA
v_call: TRBV7-2
j_call: TRBJ1-1
clone_size: NA
cdr3_length: 14
cdr3_nt: TGTGCCAGCAGCCCAGCGCTCGGGGGGACTGAAGCTTTCTTT
cdr3_aa: CASSPALGGTEAFF

d_call: NA
v_call: TRBV27
j_call: TRBJ2-2
clone_size: NA
cdr3_length: 14
cdr3_nt: TGTGCCAGCAGTAGGGGGATTTGGACCGGGGAGCTGTTTTTT
cdr3_aa: CASSRGIWTGELFF

d_call: NA
v_call: TRBV2
j_call: TRBJ1-1
clone_size: NA
cdr3_length: 10
cdr3_nt: TGTGCCAGCAGTGAACAGGCAGCTTTCTTT
cdr3_aa: CASSEQAAFF

d_call: NA
v_call: TRBV5-6
j_call: TRBJ1-2
clone_size: NA
cdr3_length: 16
cdr3_nt: TGTGCCAGCAGCCCCGGTACAGGGTACAGGAACTATGGCTACACCTTC
cdr3_aa: CASSPGTGYRNYGYTF

d_call: TRBD1
v_call: TRBV7-3
j_call: TRBJ1-2
clone_size: NA
cdr3_length: 16
cdr3_nt: TGTGCCAGCAGCTCGGCAACAGGGGGGACCTCCCATGGCTACACCTTC
cdr3_aa: CASSSATGGTSHGYTF

d_call: NA
v_call: TRBV7-6
j_call: TRBJ2-1
clone_size: NA
cdr3_length: 15
cdr3_nt: TGTGCCAGCAGCTTAATGCGGGGACCCTACAATGAGCAGTTCTTC
cdr3_aa: CASSLMRGPYNEQFF

d_call: TRBD2
v_call: TRBV5-1
j_call: TRBJ2-7
clone_size: few
cdr3_length: 15
cdr3_nt: TGCGCCAGCAGCTTGGCTGGGACTAGCGTCAACGAGCAGTACTTC
cdr3_aa: CASSLAGTSVNEQYF

d_call: TRBD1
v_call: TRBV29-1
j_call: TRBJ1-1
clone_size: NA
cdr3_length: 14
cdr3_nt: TGCAGCGCTCGGACAGGGACTATGAACACTGAAGCTTTCTTT
cdr3_aa: CSARTGTMNTEAFF

d_call: TRBD1
v_call: TRBV7-9
j_call: TRBJ2-7
clone_size: NA
cdr3_length: 14
cdr3_nt: TGTGCCAGCAGCTTGGATTACCAGGGGGACGAGCAGTACTTC
cdr3_aa: CASSLDYQGDEQYF

d_call: TRBD1
v_call: TRBV28
j_call: TRBJ1-1
clone_size: NA
cdr3_length: 11
cdr3_nt: TGTGCCAGCTTCAGGGGGACTGAAGCTTTCTTT
cdr3_aa: CASFRGTEAFF

d_call: NA
v_call: TRBV6-5
j_call: TRBJ2-1
clone_size: NA
cdr3_length: 15
cdr3_nt: TGTGCCAGCAGTCGAGGTAGCGCAACCTACAATGAGCAGTTCTTC
cdr3_aa: CASSRGSATYNEQFF

d_call: NA
v_call: TRBV27
j_call: TRBJ1-4
clone_size: NA
cdr3_length: 13
cdr3_nt: TGTGCCAGCAGTTTCTCCAGGAATGAAAAACTGTTTTTT
cdr3_aa: CASSFSRNEKLFF

d_call: TRBD2
v_call: TRBV4-2
j_call: TRBJ2-3
clone_size: NA
cdr3_length: 16
cdr3_nt: TGTGCCAGCAGGCCAAGATTAGCGGGAGCGGGGGATACGCAGTATTTT
cdr3_aa: CASRPRLAGAGDTQYF

d_call: NA
v_call: TRBV4-1
j_call: TRBJ1-5
clone_size: NA
cdr3_length: 14
cdr3_nt: TGCGCCAGCAGCCAAGATCAAAGCAATCAGCCCCAGCATTTT
cdr3_aa: CASSQDQSNQPQHF

d_call: NA
v_call: TRBV15
j_call: TRBJ1-1
clone_size: few
cdr3_length: 13
cdr3_nt: TGTGCCACCAGCAGACAGGGGAACACTGAAGCTTTCTTT
cdr3_aa: CATSRQGNTEAFF

d_call: TRBD2
v_call: TRBV13
j_call: TRBJ2-5
clone_size: NA
cdr3_length: 14
cdr3_nt: TGTGCCAGCAGCTTAGAAGCGGGGGGAGAGACCCAGTACTTC
cdr3_aa: CASSLEAGGETQYF

d_call: TRBD2
v_call: TRBV4-2
j_call: TRBJ2-1
clone_size: NA
cdr3_length: 17
cdr3_nt: TGTGCCAGCAGCCAAAGTCGGGGCGGGAGCTCCTACAATGAGCAGTTCTTC
cdr3_aa: CASSQSRGGSSYNEQFF

d_call: NA
v_call: TRBV27
j_call: TRBJ1-2
clone_size: NA
cdr3_length: 13
cdr3_nt: TGTGCCAGCAGGGGTCGTAGGGGGTATGGCTACACCTTC
cdr3_aa: CASRGRRGYGYTF

d_call: NA
v_call: TRBV5-1
j_call: TRBJ2-2
clone_size: NA
cdr3_length: 17
cdr3_nt: TGCGCCAGCAGCCCCCGTTATGAGTTCGCGAACACCGGGGAGCTGTTTTTT
cdr3_aa: CASSPRYEFANTGELFF

d_call: NA
v_call: TRBV7-9
j_call: TRBJ2-1
clone_size: NA
cdr3_length: 13
cdr3_nt: TGTGCCAGCAGCCGGATCACGGGAAATGAGCGGTTCTTC
cdr3_aa: CASSRITGNERFF

d_call: TRBD2
v_call: TRBV7-9
j_call: TRBJ2-1
clone_size: NA
cdr3_length: 16
cdr3_nt: TGTGCCAGCAGCTTACTAGCGGGATACCCTAACAATGAGCAGTTCTTC
cdr3_aa: CASSLLAGYPNNEQFF

d_call: TRBD1
v_call: TRBV6-5
j_call: TRBJ2-5
clone_size: NA
cdr3_length: 13
cdr3_nt: TGTGCCAGCAGACACAGGGGCCAAGAGACCCAGTACTTC
cdr3_aa: CASRHRGQETQYF

d_call: TRBD2
v_call: TRBV19
j_call: TRBJ2-1
clone_size: NA
cdr3_length: 15
cdr3_nt: TGTGCCAGTAGTATAGATCCGGGGGGATGGAATGAGCAGTTCTTC
cdr3_aa: CASSIDPGGWNEQFF

d_call: TRBD1
v_call: TRBV29-1
j_call: TRBJ2-1
clone_size: once
cdr3_length: 14
cdr3_nt: TGCAGCGTGGACGGGACAGGGGTATACAATGAGCAGTTCTTC
cdr3_aa: CSVDGTGVYNEQFF

d_call: NA
v_call: TRBV4-2
j_call: TRBJ2-1
clone_size: NA
cdr3_length: 16
cdr3_nt: TGTGCCAGCAGCCTAGCTTCCACGAGCTCCTACAATGAGCAGTTCTTC
cdr3_aa: CASSLASTSSYNEQFF

d_call: NA
v_call: TRBV11-2
j_call: TRBJ2-5
clone_size: NA
cdr3_length: 14
cdr3_nt: TGTGCCAGCAGCTTAGGAGCACCTCAAGAGACCCAGTACTTC
cdr3_aa: CASSLGAPQETQYF

d_call: TRBD1
v_call: TRBV29-1
j_call: TRBJ1-1
clone_size: NA
cdr3_length: 12
cdr3_nt: TGCAGCCTGGGTACAGGGGACTCTGAAGCTTTCTTT
cdr3_aa: CSLGTGDSEAFF